A single T cell receptor beta chain is shown here with its context. Its target is not known. This CDR3 region has 13 residues. V lost 8 bases and J 5 bases, leaving 16 bases between the germline ends. Germline loops: CDR1 MNHNY, CDR2 SVGAGI (reference sequence). From the reads, TCRdb called clonotypes with MiXCR, one entry per CDR3 protein. The table includes about 310,000 distinct CDR3 sequences, 20% to 30% detected once. The sample is drawn from a study of T cell repertoires in cytomegalovirus infection. About the study: It was recently identified HLA-C-restricted and well-studied HLA-B-restricted CMV epitopes that the study used. Public TCR beta signatures provided an indication of both CMV infection and a matching HLA type.

The study's findings and limits: In two of eight donors, the top clonotype was HLA-C-restricted CMV-specific.

The rearrangement joins TRBV6-6 to TRBJ2-7, with D unresolved. The sequencing here drew on cultured PBMCs, taken from culture after CMV antigen stimulation. This TCR was recovered from a human donor in good health (CMV status not recorded). Some clones in this sample may be carry-over from other donors' samples. As DNA, the CDR3 is TGTGCCAGCCGTACAAGGGCGAACAACGAGCAGTACTTC. Its protein is CASRTRANNEQYF.